The text below deals with one T cell receptor beta chain. The data derive from a study of shared clonotypes between healthy human individuals. Some clones are missing from TCRdb's copy, which holds only in-frame ones; the method was immunoSEQ multiplex PCR. The sample has about a million clones; 75% are singletons. CD45RA+ naive and CD45RA-negative memory subsets were separated from CD4+ cells. Material for sequencing was memory CD4+ T cells sorted from blood. Subset meaning: CD45RA-negative fraction. This sequence originates from a man aged 18 to 30 in good health.

CDR3 bases: TGTGCCAGCAGCCCTTACGACGGTAGAGTACTGTTTTTT. It codes for CASSPYDGRVLFF. The chain is built from TRBV6-6 and TRBJ1-4; D gene ambiguous. There are 13 residues in the CDR3. V was shortened by 6 bases and J by 13 bases, with 18 bases between the two germline ends. Per germline, CDR1 MNHNY and CDR2 SVGAGI (reference sequence).